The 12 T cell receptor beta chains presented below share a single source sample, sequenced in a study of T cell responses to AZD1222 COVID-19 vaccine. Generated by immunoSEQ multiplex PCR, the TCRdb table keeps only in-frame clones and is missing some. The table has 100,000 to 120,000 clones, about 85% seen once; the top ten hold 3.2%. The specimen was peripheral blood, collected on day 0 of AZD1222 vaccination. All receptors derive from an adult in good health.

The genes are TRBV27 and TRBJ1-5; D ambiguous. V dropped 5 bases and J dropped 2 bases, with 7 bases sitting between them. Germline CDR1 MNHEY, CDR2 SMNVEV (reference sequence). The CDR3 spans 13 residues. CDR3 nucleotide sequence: TGTGCCAGCAGTAGGGTAGGCAATCAGCCCCAGCATTTT. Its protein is CASSRVGNQPQHF.

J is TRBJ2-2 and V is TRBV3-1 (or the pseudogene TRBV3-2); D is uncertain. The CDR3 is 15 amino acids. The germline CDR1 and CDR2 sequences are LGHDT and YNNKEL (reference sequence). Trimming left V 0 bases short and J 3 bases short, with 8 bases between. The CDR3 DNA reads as TGTGCCAGCAGCCAAGATAATCCGGACACCGGGGAGCTGTTTTTT. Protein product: CASSQDNPDTGELFF.

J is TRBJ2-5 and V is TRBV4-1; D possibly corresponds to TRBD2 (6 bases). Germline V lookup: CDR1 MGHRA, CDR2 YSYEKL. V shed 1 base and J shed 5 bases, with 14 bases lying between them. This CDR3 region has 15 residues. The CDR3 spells CASSQVGLMSETQYF. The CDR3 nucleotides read TGCGCCAGCAGCCAAGTGGGACTCATGAGCGAGACCCAGTACTTC.

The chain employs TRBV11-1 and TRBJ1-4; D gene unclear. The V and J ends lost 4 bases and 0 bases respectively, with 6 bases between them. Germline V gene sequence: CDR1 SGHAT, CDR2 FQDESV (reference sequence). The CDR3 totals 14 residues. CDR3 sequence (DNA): TGTGCCAGCAGCTACGGATCAACTAATGAAAAACTGTTTTTT. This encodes CASSYGSTNEKLFF. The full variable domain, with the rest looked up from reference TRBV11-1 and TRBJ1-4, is EAEVAQSPRYKITEKSQAVAFWCDPISGHATLYWYRQILGQGPELLVQFQDESVVDDSQLPKDRFSAERLKGVDSTLKIQPAELGDSAMYLCASSYGSTNEKLFFGSGTQLSVL.

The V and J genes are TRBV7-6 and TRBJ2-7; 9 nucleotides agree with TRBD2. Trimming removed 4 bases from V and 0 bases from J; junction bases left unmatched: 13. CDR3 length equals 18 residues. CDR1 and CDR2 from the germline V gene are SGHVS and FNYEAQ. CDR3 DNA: TGTGCCAGCAGCTCGCAACCTCAGACTAGCGGAAGCTCCTACGAGCAGTACTTC. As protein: CASSSQPQTSGSSYEQYF.

CDR3 in amino acids: CASSSGRVNTEAFF. CDR3 nucleotides: TGTGCCAGCAGCTCAGGCAGGGTGAACACTGAAGCTTTCTTT. The V gene is TRBV7-2, the J gene TRBJ1-1; D might be TRBD1 (5 bases). CDR3 length equals 14 residues. Per the germline V gene, CDR1 is SGHTA and CDR2 is FQGNSA. V dropped 4 bases and J dropped 0 bases, with 9 bases sitting between them.

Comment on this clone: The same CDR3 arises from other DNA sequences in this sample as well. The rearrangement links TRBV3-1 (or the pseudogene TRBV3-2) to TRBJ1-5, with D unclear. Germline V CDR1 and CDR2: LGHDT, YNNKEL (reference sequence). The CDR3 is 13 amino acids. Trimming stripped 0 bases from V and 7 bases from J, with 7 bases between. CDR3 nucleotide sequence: TGTGCCAGCAGCCAAGATCCCCGACAGCCCCAGCATTTT. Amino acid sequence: CASSQDPRQPQHF.

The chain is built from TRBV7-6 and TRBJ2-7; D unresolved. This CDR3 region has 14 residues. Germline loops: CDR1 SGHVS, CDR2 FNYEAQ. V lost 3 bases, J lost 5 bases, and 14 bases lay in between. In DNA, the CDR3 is TGTGCCAGCAGCTTGTCCGGCCTTCGGGACGAGCAGTACTTC. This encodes CASSLSGLRDEQYF.

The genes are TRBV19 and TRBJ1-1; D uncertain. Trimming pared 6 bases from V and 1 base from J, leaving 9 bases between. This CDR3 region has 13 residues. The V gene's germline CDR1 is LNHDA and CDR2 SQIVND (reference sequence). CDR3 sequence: CASSEQKNTEAFF. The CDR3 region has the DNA TGTGCCAGTAGCGAACAGAAGAACACTGAAGCTTTCTTT.

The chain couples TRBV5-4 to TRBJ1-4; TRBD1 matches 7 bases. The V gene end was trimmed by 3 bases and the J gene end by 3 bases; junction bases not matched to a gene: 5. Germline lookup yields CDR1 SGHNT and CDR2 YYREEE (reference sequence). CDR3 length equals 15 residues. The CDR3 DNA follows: TGTGCCAGCAGCTCGAAACAGGGGTCTAATGAAAAACTGTTTTTT. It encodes CASSSKQGSNEKLFF.

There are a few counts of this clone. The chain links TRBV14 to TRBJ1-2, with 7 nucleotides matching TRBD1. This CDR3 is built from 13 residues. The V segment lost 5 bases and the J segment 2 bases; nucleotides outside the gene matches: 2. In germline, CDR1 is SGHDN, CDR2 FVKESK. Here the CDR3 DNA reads TGTGCCAGCAGCGCGGGACAGAACTATGGCTACACCTTC. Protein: CASSAGQNYGYTF.

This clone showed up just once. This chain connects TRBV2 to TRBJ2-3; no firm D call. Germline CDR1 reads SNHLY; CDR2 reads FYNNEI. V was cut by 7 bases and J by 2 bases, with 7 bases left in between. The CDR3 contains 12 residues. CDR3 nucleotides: TGTGCCAGCAACGGCATCACAGATACGCAGTATTTT. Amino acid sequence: CASNGITDTQYF.